A selection of T cell receptor beta chains follows, all from one sample in a study of metastatic and nonmetastatic thyroid tumors. TCRdb re-clonotyped the PCR reads via MiXCR. The sample yields 29,000 or so clones, 4% seen once. Sample: blood. All receptors derive from a female donor with papillary thyroid cancer or a benign thyroid nodule (not recorded which). Some clones in this sample may be carry-over from other donors' samples. Each CDR3 is given without its conserved first and last residue. The D gene is left open where the match is weak.

V | D | CDR3
TRBV19 | TRBD1 | ASSIDGTVTYNEQF
TRBV7-8 | . | ASSPQETTNEKLF
TRBV18 | TRBD1 | ASSPPGQGALNEQF
TRBV12-3/TRBV12-4 | TRBD1 | ASSRDRGDEQY
TRBV9 | . | ASSPGTTFIYEQY
TRBV6-1 | TRBD1 | ASSQVKGTGVYGCT
TRBV7-3 | TRBD2 | ASSTHSGSPYEQY
TRBV7-2 | TRBD1 | ASSLASGQGNQPQH
TRBV20-1 | . | SATDIGKHNEQS
TRBV5-6 | TRBD1 | ASTSGTGRYEQY
TRBV12-3/TRBV12-4 | . | ASSPRRSGELF
TRBV28 | TRBD1 | AITPRDRPMHGYT
TRBV2 | TRBD2 | ASSKLAGVPTDTQY
TRBV7-2 | . | ASSLDRLSSYEQY
TRBV5-1 | . | ASGYGVAKNIQY
TRBV28 | . | ASSLVGSGANVLT
TRBV7-9 | TRBD2 | ASSWAGVGQETQY
TRBV2 | . | ATQEQAAEAF
TRBV5-1 | TRBD1 | ASSYDRGHSPLH
TRBV6-2/TRBV6-3 | . | ASKLNSGNTIY
TRBV9 | . | ASSVAHRMNTEAF
TRBV9 | . | ASSVEGHPRDLGYT
TRBV6-2/TRBV6-3 | . | ASSNRVSYEQY
TRBV11-3 | . | ASSPRHLAKNIQY
TRBV9 | TRBD2 | ASSVDGRVNTGELF
TRBV6-2/TRBV6-3 | TRBD2 | ASRDNVAGGPSQY
TRBV6-5 | TRBD2 | ASSYPLGTIGKYEQF
TRBV28 | . | ASRAEEGTPH
TRBV20-1 | . | SARETSRSIYEQY
TRBV20-1 | TRBD1 | SARAGQGTYEQY
TRBV3-1 | . | ASSQRSYKQY
TRBV27 | . | ASSSRSSTDTQY
TRBV28 | . | ASSSTRISYNEQF
TRBV6-2/TRBV6-3 | . | VRSVTDTQY
TRBV5-1 | TRBD1 | ASSPGTGGRSEKLF
TRBV5-1 | TRBD1 | ASSLDRGYYEQY
TRBV3-1 | TRBD2 | ASSRLAGGETQY
TRBV5-1 | . | ASSLVSDAAYEHY
TRBV11-2 | . | ASSFETSGGETQY
TRBV20-1 | . | SARDVFNNEKLF
TRBV18 | TRBD1 | ASSPGQGNSPLH
TRBV14 | . | ASSQDLQGTQY
TRBV29-1 | TRBD2 | SLTGTSLRSEQF
TRBV2 | TRBD1 | ASNSRGLYGYT
TRBV3-1 | TRBD2 | ASSQAERGRETQY
TRBV6-9 | TRBD2 | VSSSSGSDDEQY
TRBV3-1 | . | ASSQGVAGTGTDTQY
TRBV11-2 | . | ASSRECADTQY
TRBV6-4 | TRBD2 | ASSPALAGDVAGELF
TRBV28 | TRBD2 | ASSSIAGEDADTQY
TRBV15 | . | ATSMDPNYGYT
TRBV12-3/TRBV12-4 | . | ASSFNSNQPQH
TRBV7-2 | . | ASSLDQGSYEQY
TRBV7-2 | . | ASSPQSSYNEQF
TRBV20-1 | . | SASLGPQDTQY